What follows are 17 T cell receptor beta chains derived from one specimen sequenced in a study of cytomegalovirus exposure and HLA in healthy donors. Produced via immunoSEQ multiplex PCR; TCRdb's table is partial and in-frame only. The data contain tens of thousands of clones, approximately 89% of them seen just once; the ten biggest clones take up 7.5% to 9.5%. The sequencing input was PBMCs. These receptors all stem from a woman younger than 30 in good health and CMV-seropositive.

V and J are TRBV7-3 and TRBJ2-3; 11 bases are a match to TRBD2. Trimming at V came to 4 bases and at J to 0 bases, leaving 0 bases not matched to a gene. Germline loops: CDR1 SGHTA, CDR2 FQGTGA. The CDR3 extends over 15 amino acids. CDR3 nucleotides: TGTGCCAGCAGCTCTAGCGGGGGGAGCACAGATACGCAGTATTTT. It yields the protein CASSSSGGSTDTQYF. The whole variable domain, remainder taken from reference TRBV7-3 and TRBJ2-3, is GAGVSQTPSNKVTEKGKYVELRCDPISGHTALYWYRQSLGQGPEFLIYFQGTGAADDSGLPNDRFFAVRPEGSVSTLKIQRTERGDSAVYLCASSSSGGSTDTQYFGPGTRLTVL.

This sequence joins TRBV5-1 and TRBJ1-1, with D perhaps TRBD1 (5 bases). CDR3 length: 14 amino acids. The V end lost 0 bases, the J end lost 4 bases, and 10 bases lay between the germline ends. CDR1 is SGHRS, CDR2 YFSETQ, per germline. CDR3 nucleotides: TGCGCCAGCAGCTTGGCACAGCAGGGCACTGAAGCTTTCTTT. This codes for CASSLAQQGTEAFF.

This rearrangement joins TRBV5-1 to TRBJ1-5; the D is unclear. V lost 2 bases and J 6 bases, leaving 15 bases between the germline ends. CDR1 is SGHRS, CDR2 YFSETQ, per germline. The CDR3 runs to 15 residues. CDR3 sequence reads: CASSLDMRGGQPQHF. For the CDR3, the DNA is TGCGCCAGCAGCTTAGACATGCGGGGAGGTCAGCCCCAGCATTTT.

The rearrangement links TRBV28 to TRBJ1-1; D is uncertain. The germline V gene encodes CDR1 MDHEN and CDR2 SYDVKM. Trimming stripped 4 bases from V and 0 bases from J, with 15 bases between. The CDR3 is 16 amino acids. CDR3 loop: CASSYLSLRLNTEAFF. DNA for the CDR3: TGTGCCAGCAGTTATTTATCCCTACGGTTGAACACTGAAGCTTTCTTT.

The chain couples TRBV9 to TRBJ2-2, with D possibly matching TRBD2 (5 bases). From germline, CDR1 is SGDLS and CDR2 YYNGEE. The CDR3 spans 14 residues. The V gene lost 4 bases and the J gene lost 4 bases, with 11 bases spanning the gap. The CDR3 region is CASSKLGRTGELFF. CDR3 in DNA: TGTGCCAGCAGCAAACTAGGCCGCACCGGGGAGCTGTTTTTT. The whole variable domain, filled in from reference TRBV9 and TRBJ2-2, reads DSGVTQTPKHLITATGQRVTLRCSPRSGDLSVYWYQQSLDQGLQFLIQYYNGEERAKGNILERFSAQQFPDLHSELNLSSLELGDSALYFCASSKLGRTGELFFGEGSRLTVL.

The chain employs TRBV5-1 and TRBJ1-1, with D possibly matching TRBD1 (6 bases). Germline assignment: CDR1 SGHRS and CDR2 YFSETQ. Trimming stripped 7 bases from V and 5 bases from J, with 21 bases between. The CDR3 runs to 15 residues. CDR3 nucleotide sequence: TGCGCCAGCGCTAAGGATGGGACATCGAATACTGAAGCTTTCTTT. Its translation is CASAKDGTSNTEAFF.

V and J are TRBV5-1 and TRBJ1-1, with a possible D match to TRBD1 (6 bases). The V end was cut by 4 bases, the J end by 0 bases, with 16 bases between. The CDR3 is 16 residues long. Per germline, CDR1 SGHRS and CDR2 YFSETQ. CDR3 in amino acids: CASSLSTGPLNTEAFF. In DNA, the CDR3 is TGCGCCAGCAGCCTGAGTACAGGGCCCCTGAACACTGAAGCTTTCTTT.

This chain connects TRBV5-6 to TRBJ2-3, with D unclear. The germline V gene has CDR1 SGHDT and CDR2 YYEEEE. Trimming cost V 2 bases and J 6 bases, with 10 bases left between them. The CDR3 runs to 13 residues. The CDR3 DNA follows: TGTGCCAGCAGCTTACCGGGTACGGATACGCAGTATTTT. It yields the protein CASSLPGTDTQYF. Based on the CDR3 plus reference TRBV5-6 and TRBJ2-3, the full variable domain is DAGVTQSPTHLIKTRGQQVTLRCSPKSGHDTVSWYQQALGQGPQFIFQYYEEEERQRGNFPDRFSGHQFPNYSSELNVNALLLGDSALYLCASSLPGTDTQYFGPGTRLTVL.

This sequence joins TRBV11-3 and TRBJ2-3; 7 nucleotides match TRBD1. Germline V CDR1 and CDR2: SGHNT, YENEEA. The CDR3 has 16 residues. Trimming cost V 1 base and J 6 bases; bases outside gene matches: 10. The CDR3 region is CASSLGYTGVGDTQYF. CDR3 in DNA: TGTGCCAGCAGCTTAGGGTACACAGGGGTAGGGGATACGCAGTATTTT.

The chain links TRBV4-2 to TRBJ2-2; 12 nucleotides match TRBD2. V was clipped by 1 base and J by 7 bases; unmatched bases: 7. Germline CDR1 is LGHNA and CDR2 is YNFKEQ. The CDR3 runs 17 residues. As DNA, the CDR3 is TGTGCCAGCAGCCAAGCCCCTAGCGGGGGGGGTAGCGGGGAGCTGTTTTTT. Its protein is CASSQAPSGGGSGELFF.

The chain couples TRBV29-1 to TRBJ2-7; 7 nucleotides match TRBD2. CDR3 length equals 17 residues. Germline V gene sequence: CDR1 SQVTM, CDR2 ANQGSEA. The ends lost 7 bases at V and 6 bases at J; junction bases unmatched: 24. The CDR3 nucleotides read TGCAGCGCCTCCCCCGGACCTCTCCTTAAGCGGGACCCCGAGCAGTACTTC. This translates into CSASPGPLLKRDPEQYF.

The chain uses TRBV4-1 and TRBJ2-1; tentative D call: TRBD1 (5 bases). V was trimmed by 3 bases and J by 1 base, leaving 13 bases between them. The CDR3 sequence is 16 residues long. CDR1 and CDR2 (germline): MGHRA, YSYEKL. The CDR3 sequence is CASSHIGQGSYNEQFF. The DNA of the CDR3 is TGCGCCAGCAGCCATATTGGGCAGGGTTCCTACAATGAGCAGTTCTTC.

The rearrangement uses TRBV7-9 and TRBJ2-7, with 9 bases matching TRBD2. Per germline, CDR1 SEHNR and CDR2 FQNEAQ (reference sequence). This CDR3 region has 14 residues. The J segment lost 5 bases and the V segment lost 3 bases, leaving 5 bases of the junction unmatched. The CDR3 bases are TGTGCCAGCAGCTTGGGCGGGGGGGCCCACGAGCAGTACTTC. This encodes CASSLGGGAHEQYF.

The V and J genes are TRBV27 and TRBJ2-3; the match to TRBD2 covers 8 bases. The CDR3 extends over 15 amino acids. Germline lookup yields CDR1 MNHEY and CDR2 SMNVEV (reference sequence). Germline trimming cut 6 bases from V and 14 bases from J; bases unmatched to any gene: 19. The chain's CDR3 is CASSRPRGGTVELYF. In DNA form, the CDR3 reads TGTGCCAGCAGCCGCCCCCGGGGGGGAACCGTAGAGTTGTATTTT.

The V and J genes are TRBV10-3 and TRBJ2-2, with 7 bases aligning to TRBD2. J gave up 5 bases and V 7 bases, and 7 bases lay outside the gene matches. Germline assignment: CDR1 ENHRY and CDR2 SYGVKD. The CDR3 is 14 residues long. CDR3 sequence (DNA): TGTGCCATCAAGAGCGGGATTGGAACCGGGGAGCTGTTTTTT. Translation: CAIKSGIGTGELFF.

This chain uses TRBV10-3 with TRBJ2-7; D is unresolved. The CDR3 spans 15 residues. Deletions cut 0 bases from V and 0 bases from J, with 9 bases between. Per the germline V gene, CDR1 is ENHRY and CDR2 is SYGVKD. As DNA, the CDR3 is TGTGCCATCAGTGAGTCGAAACCGAGCTCCTACGAGCAGTACTTC. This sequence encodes CAISESKPSSYEQYF.

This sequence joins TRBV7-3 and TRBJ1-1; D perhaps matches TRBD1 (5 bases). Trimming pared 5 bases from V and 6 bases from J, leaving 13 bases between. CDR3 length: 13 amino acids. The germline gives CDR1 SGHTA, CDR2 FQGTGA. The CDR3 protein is CASSPAPGAEAFF. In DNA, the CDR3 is TGTGCCAGCAGCCCTGCGCCGGGGGCTGAAGCTTTCTTT.